Each of the 32 T cell receptor beta chains below was sequenced from the same sample in a study of regulatory T cells in long-lasting Graves disease. Arm-PCR of CDR3 regions with iRepertoire HTBI primers generated TCR beta libraries. TCRdb reprocessed the multiplex PCR reads with MiXCR, giving one entry per CDR3 protein. The table shows over 450,000 distinct CDR3 sequences, with around 11% occurring only once. Specified time point: newly diagnosed GD, antithyroid drugs for less than 3 months. PBMC-extracted RNA yielded the TCR library. The sample was also reused in another study, on T cells in Graves' hyperthyroidism and ophthalmopathy.

The starting material was peripheral blood mononuclear cells (PBMCs), obtained at new diagnosis, from a patient treated with antithyroid drugs. These TCRs come from a woman younger than 45 with Graves disease.

The CDR3: CASSPRQGRNYEQYF. In nucleotides, the CDR3 is TGTGCCAGCAGCCCTCGACAGGGGAGAAACTACGAGCAGTACTTC. V is TRBV9 and J is TRBJ2-7; 8 positions agree with TRBD1. The CDR3 consists of 15 residues. J gave up 3 bases and V 4 bases, and 9 bases lay outside the gene matches. Germline V CDR1 and CDR2: SGDLS, YYNGEE. Full variable domain (missing parts from reference TRBV9 and TRBJ2-7): DSGVTQTPKHLITATGQRVTLRCSPRSGDLSVYWYQQSLDQGLQFLIQYYNGEERAKGNILERFSAQQFPDLHSELNLSSLELGDSALYFCASSPRQGRNYEQYFGPGTRLTVT.

This clonotype was counted many times. The chain uses TRBV7-2 and TRBJ1-4; D gene uncertain. The germline V gene has CDR1 SGHTA and CDR2 FQGNSA. The V end was cut by 3 bases, the J end by 3 bases, with 11 bases between. The CDR3 runs 15 residues. This chain's CDR3 is CASSFARRSNEKLFF. CDR3 nucleotides: TGTGCCAGCAGCTTCGCGAGACGGTCTAATGAAAAACTGTTTTTT.

This clonotype showed up many times. The rearrangement joins TRBV19 to TRBJ1-4; a possible D gene is TRBD1 (6 bases). The CDR3 has 13 residues. Germline values: CDR1 LNHDA, CDR2 SQIVND (reference sequence). Trimming cost V 5 bases and J 7 bases, with 11 bases left between them. CDR3 residues: CASSASGVEKLFF. Written as DNA, the CDR3 is TGTGCCAGTAGTGCGTCAGGGGTTGAAAAACTGTTTTTT.

This clonotype was recorded many times. The gene calls are TRBV28 and TRBJ1-1; D remains unclear. This CDR3 is built from 14 residues. Germline CDR1 and CDR2: MDHEN and SYDVKM. V lost 4 bases and J lost 4, with 13 bases in between. The CDR3 bases are TGTGCCAGCAGTTCCTACCCCAGTAGCACTGAAGCTTTCTTT. This sequence encodes CASSSYPSSTEAFF.

Many counts were recorded for this clonotype. The J gene is TRBJ1-6, the V gene TRBV10-3; no clear D gene. CDR3 length: 15 amino acids. CDR1 and CDR2 (germline): ENHRY, SYGVKD. V was trimmed by 2 bases and J by 7 bases, leaving 12 bases between them. CDR3 amino acids: CAISEREVVNSPLHF. As DNA, the CDR3 is TGTGCCATCAGTGAGAGGGAGGTTGTGAATTCACCCCTCCACTTT.

This clonotype was recorded many times. The rearrangement joins TRBV15 to TRBJ1-2; D is undetermined. CDR1 is LNHNV and CDR2 is YYDKDF in the germline V gene (reference sequence). CDR3 length: 16 residues. Trimming cost V 0 bases and J 6 bases, with 17 bases left between them. The CDR3, as DNA: TGTGCCACCAGCAGAGATCAACACCTTAACCGGGATGGCTACACCTTC. Protein: CATSRDQHLNRDGYTF. The whole variable domain, filled in from reference TRBV15 and TRBJ1-2, reads DAMVIQNPRYQVTQFGKPVTLSCSQTLNHNVMYWYQQKSSQAPKLLFHYYDKDFNNEADTPDNFQSRRPNTSFCFLDIRSPGLGDTAMYLCATSRDQHLNRDGYTFGSGTRLTVV.

This clonotype was counted at least ten times. This sequence joins TRBV28 and TRBJ2-7; D gene unclear. V was pared by 4 bases and J by 2 bases, with 6 bases between. Germline values: CDR1 MDHEN, CDR2 SYDVKM. The CDR3 runs to 12 residues. The CDR3 DNA is TGTGCCAGCAGTTACCGGACCTACGAGCAGTACTTC. The encoded protein is CASSYRTYEQYF.

This clonotype was observed a handful of times. This sequence joins TRBV27 and TRBJ2-7, with TRBD1 identical over 11 bases. The CDR3 loop spans 13 amino acids. CDR1 MNHEY and CDR2 SMNVEV come from the germline V gene (reference sequence). V dropped 6 bases and J dropped 6; count of bases not matched to a gene: 4. Here the CDR3 reads CASSKGTGGEQYF. In nucleotides, the CDR3 is TGTGCCAGCAGCAAGGGGACAGGGGGCGAGCAGTACTTC.

This clonotype was detected many times. The CDR3 region has the DNA TGTGCCAGCAGCACTAGCGAGCAGGTGGCCTACGAGCAGTACTTC. Residues: CASSTSEQVAYEQYF. V and J are TRBV11-3 and TRBJ2-7; 7 bases line up with TRBD2. Trimming took 5 bases from V and 2 from J; bases not matched to a gene: 9. The CDR3 extends over 15 amino acids. CDR1 and CDR2 from the germline V gene are SGHNT and YENEEA.

CDR3 DNA: TGTGCCAGCGGGGAAAGGGCTGATTCACCCCTCCACTTT. This gives the protein CASGERADSPLHF. V usage is TRBV27 and J usage is TRBJ1-6, with D uncertain. The CDR3 sequence is 13 residues long. The germline CDR1 and CDR2 sequences are MNHEY and SMNVEV (reference sequence). Trimming cost V 8 bases and J 8 bases, with 13 bases left between them.

The chain is built from TRBV11-2 and TRBJ1-2; 8 bases are shared with TRBD1. Germline V gene lookup returns CDR1 SGHAT and CDR2 FQNNGV. V dropped 5 bases and J dropped 8; count of bases not matched to a gene: 7. The CDR3 length is 13 residues. CDR3 amino acids: CASSPGQDKGYTF. CDR3 bases: TGTGCCAGCAGCCCGGGACAGGACAAGGGCTACACCTTC.

There are many counts of this clonotype. The rearrangement uses TRBV10-2 and TRBJ2-5, with 11 bases fitting TRBD2. The CDR3 extends over 14 amino acids. V lost 7 bases to trimming and J lost 5 bases; unmatched junction nucleotides: 6. Per the germline V gene, CDR1 is WSHSY and CDR2 is SAAADI. In DNA form, the CDR3 reads TGCGCCAGCAAGACTAGCGGGAATCGGGAGACCCAGTACTTC. Amino acids: CASKTSGNRETQYF.

This clonotype was observed at least ten times. The chain couples TRBV7-9 to TRBJ2-1; TRBD2 matches at 9 bases. Germline CDR1 is SEHNR and CDR2 is FQNEAQ (reference sequence). Losses at the gene ends were 5 bases for V and 2 bases for J; bases not matched to a gene: 4. This CDR3 contains 15 residues. The CDR3, as DNA: TGTGCCAGCAGCAGGGGACTAGCCACCTACAATGAGCAGTTCTTC. Its protein product is CASSRGLATYNEQFF. Using reference TRBV7-9 and TRBJ2-1 for the parts outside the CDR3, the full variable domain is DTGVSQNPRHKITKRGQNVTFRCDPISEHNRLYWYRQTLGQGPEFLTYFQNEAQLEKSRLLSDRFSAERPKGSFSTLEIQRTEQGDSAMYLCASSRGLATYNEQFFGPGTRLTVL.

This clonotype was counted between two and nine times. The chain links TRBV9 to TRBJ2-7; 9 bases line up with TRBD2. V lost 1 base, J lost 3 bases, and 5 bases stayed unmatched. From germline, CDR1 is SGDLS and CDR2 YYNGEE. The CDR3 spans 15 residues. Here the CDR3 DNA reads TGTGCCAGCAGCGTAATGGGGACTAGCCTCTACGAGCAGTACTTC. Protein product: CASSVMGTSLYEQYF.

This clonotype appeared many times. The chain has TRBV7-8 and TRBJ2-4; D possibly corresponds to TRBD1 (6 bases). This CDR3 is built from 16 residues. Looked up from germline, CDR1 is SGHVS and CDR2 is FQNEAQ. V shed 5 bases and J shed 3 bases, with 17 bases lying between them. Here the CDR3 DNA reads TGTGCCAGCAGCCAAGAATGGGGGCTTGGCAAAAACATTCAGTACTTC. The encoded protein is CASSQEWGLGKNIQYF.

A single count supports this clonotype. The V gene is TRBV9, the J gene TRBJ2-1; 8 nucleotides match TRBD2. CDR3 length equals 15 residues. The V and J ends lost 0 bases and 9 bases, in that order; junction bases with no gene match: 8. From germline, CDR1 is SGDLS and CDR2 YYNGEE. The CDR3 loop is CASSVGGRSSSEQFF. CDR3 in DNA: TGTGCCAGCAGCGTAGGCGGGAGGAGCTCGAGTGAGCAGTTCTTC.

This clonotype was seen only a few times. A much more abundant neighbour one base away suggests this may be a read error. The gene calls are TRBV2 and TRBJ1-1, with 11 bases matching TRBD1. This CDR3 comprises 13 residues. Germline assignment: CDR1 SNHLY and CDR2 FYNNEI. CDR3 DNA sequence: TGTGCCAGCCTATGGACAGGGGGCACTGGAGCTTTCTTT. Amino acid sequence: CASLWTGGTGAFF.

This clonotype was observed a few times. This chain links TRBV27 with TRBJ2-2, with 13 bases lining up with TRBD2. The CDR3 runs 16 residues. CDR1 MNHEY and CDR2 SMNVEV come from the germline V gene (reference sequence). V lost 5 bases and J lost 8; bases outside the gene matches: 8. CDR3 sequence (DNA): TGTGCCAGCAGTCGCCGGACTAGCGGGAGTTCAGGGGAGCTGTTTTTT. Translated, it gives CASSRRTSGSSGELFF.

This clonotype showed up just a few times. The gene calls are TRBV7-2 and TRBJ2-1; 15 positions agree with TRBD2. The CDR3 totals 16 residues. The germline V gene encodes CDR1 SGHTA and CDR2 FQGNSA. Trimming removed 6 bases from V and 7 bases from J; junction bases left unmatched: 7. The CDR3 spells CASRGPGLAGGNEQFF. The CDR3 coding sequence is TGTGCCAGCAGGGGTCCGGGACTAGCGGGAGGTAATGAGCAGTTCTTC. The full variable domain, in which reference TRBV7-2 and TRBJ2-1 provide the parts outside the CDR3, is GAGVSQSPSNKVTEKGKDVELRCDPISGHTALYWYRQSLGQGLEFLIYFQGNSAPDKSGLPSDRFSAERTGGSVSTLTIQRTQQEDSAVYLCASRGPGLAGGNEQFFGPGTRLTVL.

This clonotype occurred many times. The chain has TRBV6-1 and TRBJ1-5; D uncertain. Germline loops: CDR1 MNHNS, CDR2 SASEGT. The CDR3 runs 17 residues. The V end lost 5 bases, the J end lost 0 bases, and 17 bases lay between the germline ends. The CDR3 spells CASSHQTVADSNQPQHF. DNA for the CDR3: TGTGCCAGCAGTCACCAAACGGTGGCCGATAGCAATCAGCCCCAGCATTTT.

The table lists this clonotype with many counts. The chain couples TRBV12-3 or TRBV12-4 to TRBJ2-1; 7 bases line up with TRBD2. V shed 3 bases and J 0 bases; nucleotides not matched to a gene: 8. CDR3 size: 17 residues. The CDR3 DNA sequence: TGTGCCAGCAGTTTCCCAAAGGGAGGGCGCTCCTACAATGAGCAGTTCTTC. Its protein product is CASSFPKGGRSYNEQFF.

The chain combines TRBV27 with TRBJ1-1; D is possibly TRBD1 (6 bases). Deletions cut 5 bases from V and 7 bases from J, with 14 bases between. This CDR3 is 13 amino acids long. Looked up from germline, CDR1 is MNHEY and CDR2 is SMNVEV (reference sequence). CDR3 nucleotide sequence: TGTGCCAGCAGTCCGGACAGCCCGCTTGAAGCTTTCTTT. Translation: CASSPDSPLEAFF.

This clonotype was observed many times. The V call is TRBV18, the J call TRBJ1-1; 8 bases are shared with TRBD1. The V and J ends lost 3 bases and 3 bases, in that order; junction bases with no gene match: 3. CDR1 is KGHSH and CDR2 is LQKENI in the germline V gene. The CDR3 runs 14 residues. The CDR3 coding sequence is TGTGCCAGCTCACCTCGGACAGGGCACACTGAAGCTTTCTTT. Protein sequence: CASSPRTGHTEAFF.

V usage is TRBV12-3 or TRBV12-4 and J usage is TRBJ2-7, with 9 bases matching TRBD1. Unmatched junction bases numbered 10, after V lost 5 bases and J lost 5 bases. The CDR3 totals 15 residues. The CDR3 is CASSPRDRAYHEQYF. The CDR3 region has the DNA TGTGCCAGCAGTCCCCGGGACAGGGCCTACCACGAGCAGTACTTC.

This clonotype was counted ten times or more. V is TRBV7-9 and J is TRBJ1-2; TRBD1 agrees at 8 bases. Germline V gene data show CDR1 as SEHNR and CDR2 as FQNEAQ (reference sequence). V lost 4 bases and J lost 5; bases outside the gene matches: 6. The CDR3 has 14 amino acids. Here the CDR3 reads CASSWPGQDYGYTF. The CDR3 DNA reads TGTGCCAGCAGCTGGCCGGGACAGGATTATGGCTACACCTTC.

This clonotype has a count of ten or more. V is TRBV30 and J is TRBJ2-3; D remains ambiguous. The ends were cut back, 2 bases at V and 2 bases at J, with 8 bases in the middle. Germline V CDR1 and CDR2: GTSNPN, SVGIG (reference sequence). This CDR3 contains 13 residues. CDR3 protein: CAWSRWDTDTQYF. CDR3 nucleotide sequence: TGTGCCTGGAGTAGGTGGGACACAGATACGCAGTATTTT.

This clonotype occurred many times. J is TRBJ1-2 and V is TRBV30, with no clear D. The germline V gene has CDR1 GTSNPN and CDR2 SVGIG (reference sequence). This CDR3 contains 13 residues. The V and J ends lost 5 bases and 4 bases respectively, with 14 bases between them. CDR3: CAWSGLAGYGYTF. DNA of the CDR3: TGTGCCTGGTCCGGGTTGGCAGGCTATGGCTACACCTTC.

The chain couples TRBV2 to TRBJ2-1, with TRBD1 as a possible D gene (6 bases). V lost 6 bases and J lost 8, with 17 bases in between. This CDR3 contains 14 residues. Per the germline V gene, CDR1 is SNHLY and CDR2 is FYNNEI. The CDR3 DNA reads as TGTGCCAGCAGGGTGAGGCAGGGGTACGATGAGCAGTTCTTC. This gives the protein CASRVRQGYDEQFF.

The sample holds many counts of this clonotype. The chain is built from TRBV27 and TRBJ2-7; D is unclear. This CDR3 spans 15 amino acids. Germline values: CDR1 MNHEY, CDR2 SMNVEV (reference sequence). Trimming took off 3 bases at V and 5 bases at J, with 17 bases between the two ends. DNA for the CDR3: TGTGCCAGCAGTTTCCGGTCGCTAACCAGCGACGAGCAGTACTTC. It translates to CASSFRSLTSDEQYF.

V is TRBV3-1 and J is TRBJ2-1, with D perhaps TRBD2 (11 bases). The germline V and J ends were trimmed by 0 bases and 2 bases, with 32 bases remaining between them. Germline CDR1 LGHDT, CDR2 YNNKEL (reference sequence). The CDR3 has 23 residues. This chain's CDR3 is CASSQEGTDRGELAGVAYNEQFF. Here the CDR3 DNA reads TGTGCCAGCAGCCAAGAGGGAACGGACAGGGGGGAACTAGCGGGAGTCGCCTACAATGAGCAGTTCTTC.

Comments on this clonotype: This may be a read error: a much more frequent sequence differs by one nucleotide. CDR3: CGWSARGEQYF. As DNA, the CDR3 is TGTGGCTGGAGTGCGAGGGGTGAGCAGTACTTC. J is TRBJ2-7 and V is TRBV30; D is tentatively TRBD1 or TRBD2 (5 bases each). Germline lookup yields CDR1 GTSNPN and CDR2 SVGIG (reference sequence). This CDR3 spans 11 amino acids.

This clonotype was seen many times. The chain carries TRBV11-3 and TRBJ2-1; 8 nucleotides line up with TRBD2. V shed 5 bases, J shed 0 bases, and the junction held 6 bases outside the gene matches. Germline assignment: CDR1 SGHNT and CDR2 YENEEA. CDR3 length: 16 amino acids. The CDR3 bases are TGTGCCAGCAGCGTACTAGCGGCAAGCTCCTACAATGAGCAGTTCTTC. Its translation: CASSVLAASSYNEQFF.